This is a list of T cell receptor beta chains from one sample in a study of blood T cell repertoires in COVID-19. Produced via immunoSEQ multiplex PCR; TCRdb's table is partial and in-frame only. Of about 130,000 clones in the sample, around 89% are singletons; the top ten hold 2% to 2.5%. The sample consisted of peripheral blood. All receptors come from a man in his 70s with active COVID-19. CDR3s include the opening cysteine and the closing phenylalanine or tryptophan. The order of the fields is CDR3 DNA, CDR3 protein, clone size, J gene, D gene, V gene. The D gene is left open where the match is weak. Size values are once, few and many counts, or a class for expanded clones, and some rows have none.

CDR3nt: TGTGCCAGCAGCACTACTACGGTCAGCTACGAGCAGTACTTC
CDR3aa: CASSTTTVSYEQYF
abundance: -
j_gene: TRBJ2-7
d_gene: -
v_gene: TRBV5-6

CDR3nt: TGCAGTGCTAGTCTAGCGGGAGGACTTACCGGGGAGCTGTTTTTT
CDR3aa: CSASLAGGLTGELFF
abundance: -
j_gene: TRBJ2-2
d_gene: TRBD2
v_gene: TRBV20-1

CDR3nt: TGTGCCAGCAGGGTCGGACTAGCGGGAGGCTGGGGCTACGAGCAGTACTTC
CDR3aa: CASRVGLAGGWGYEQYF
abundance: -
j_gene: TRBJ2-7
d_gene: TRBD2
v_gene: TRBV2

CDR3nt: TGTGCCAGCAGCGAGGAGGCGACTGAAGCTTTCTTT
CDR3aa: CASSEEATEAFF
abundance: once
j_gene: TRBJ1-1
d_gene: -
v_gene: TRBV7-3

CDR3nt: TGTGCCAGCAGCCAACGAGGAATTCGGGAGCTGTTTTTT
CDR3aa: CASSQRGIRELFF
abundance: -
j_gene: TRBJ2-2
d_gene: -
v_gene: TRBV3-1/TRBV3-2

CDR3nt: TGTGCCAGCAGCACGACAGCTAATTCACCCCTCCACTTT
CDR3aa: CASSTTANSPLHF
abundance: -
j_gene: TRBJ1-6
d_gene: -
v_gene: TRBV7-2

CDR3nt: TGTGCCAGCAGCCTGGCAGGGGGCCCCTACAATGAGCAGTTCTTC
CDR3aa: CASSLAGGPYNEQFF
abundance: -
j_gene: TRBJ2-1
d_gene: TRBD1
v_gene: TRBV7-3

CDR3nt: TGTGCCAGCAGTTTTTCCGGGACAGGGATGTTGACCCAGTACTTC
CDR3aa: CASSFSGTGMLTQYF
abundance: -
j_gene: TRBJ2-5
d_gene: TRBD1
v_gene: TRBV28

CDR3nt: TGCGCCAGCAGCGGGGGCAGGGGGATGATAAACACTGAAGCTTTCTTT
CDR3aa: CASSGGRGMINTEAFF
abundance: -
j_gene: TRBJ1-1
d_gene: TRBD1
v_gene: TRBV4-1

CDR3nt: TGCGCCAGCAGCCAAGGGCCTAGCGGGACTGGGACCCAGTACTTC
CDR3aa: CASSQGPSGTGTQYF
abundance: -
j_gene: TRBJ2-5
d_gene: TRBD2
v_gene: TRBV4-1

CDR3nt: TGTGCCAGCTCACCAAACGAAGCGGGAGGGGGAGATACGCAGTATTTT
CDR3aa: CASSPNEAGGGDTQYF
abundance: once
j_gene: TRBJ2-3
d_gene: TRBD2
v_gene: TRBV18